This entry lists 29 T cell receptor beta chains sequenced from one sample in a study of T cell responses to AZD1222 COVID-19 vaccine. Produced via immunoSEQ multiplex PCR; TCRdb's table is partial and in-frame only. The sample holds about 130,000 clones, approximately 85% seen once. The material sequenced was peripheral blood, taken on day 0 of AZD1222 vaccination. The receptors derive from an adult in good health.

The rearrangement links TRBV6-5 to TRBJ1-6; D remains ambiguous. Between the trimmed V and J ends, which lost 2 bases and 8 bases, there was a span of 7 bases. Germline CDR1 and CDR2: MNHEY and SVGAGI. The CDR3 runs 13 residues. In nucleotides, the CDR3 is TGTGCCAGCAGTTACAAAGTGGATTCACCCCTCCACTTT. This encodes CASSYKVDSPLHF.

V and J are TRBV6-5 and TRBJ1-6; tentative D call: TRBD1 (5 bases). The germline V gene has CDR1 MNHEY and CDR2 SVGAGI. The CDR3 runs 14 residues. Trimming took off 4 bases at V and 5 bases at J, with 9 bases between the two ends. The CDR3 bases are TGTGCCAGCAGTTTCGGACACCATAATTCACCCCTCCACTTT. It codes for CASSFGHHNSPLHF.

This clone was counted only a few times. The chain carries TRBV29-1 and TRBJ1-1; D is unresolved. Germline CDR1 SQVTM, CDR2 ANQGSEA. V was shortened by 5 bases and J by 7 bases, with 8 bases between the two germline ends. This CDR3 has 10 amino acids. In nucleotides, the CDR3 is TGCAGCGTTTTCAATATTGAAGCTTTCTTT. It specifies CSVFNIEAFF.

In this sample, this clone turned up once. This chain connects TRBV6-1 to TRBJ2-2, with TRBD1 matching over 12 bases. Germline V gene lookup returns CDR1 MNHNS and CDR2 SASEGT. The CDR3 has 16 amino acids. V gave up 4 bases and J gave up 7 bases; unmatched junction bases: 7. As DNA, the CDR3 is TGTGCCAGCAGTGCCTTGGGACAGGGGGCTGTCGGGGAGCTGTTTTTT. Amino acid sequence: CASSALGQGAVGELFF.

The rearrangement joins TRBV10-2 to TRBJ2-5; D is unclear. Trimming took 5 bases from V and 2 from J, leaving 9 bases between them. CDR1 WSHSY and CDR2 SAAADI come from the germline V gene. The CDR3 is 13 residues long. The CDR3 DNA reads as TGCGCCAGCAGTATTGTTTCGCAAGAGACCCAGTACTTC. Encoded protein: CASSIVSQETQYF.

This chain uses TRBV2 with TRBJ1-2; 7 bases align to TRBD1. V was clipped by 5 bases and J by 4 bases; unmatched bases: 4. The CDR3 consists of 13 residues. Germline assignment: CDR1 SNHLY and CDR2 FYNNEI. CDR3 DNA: TGTGCCAGCAGTATTGCAGGGGGCTATGGCTACACCTTC. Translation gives CASSIAGGYGYTF.

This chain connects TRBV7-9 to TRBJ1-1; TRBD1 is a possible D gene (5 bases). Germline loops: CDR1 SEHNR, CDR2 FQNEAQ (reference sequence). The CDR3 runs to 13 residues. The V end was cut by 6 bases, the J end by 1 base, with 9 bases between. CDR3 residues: CASRSGGNTEAFF. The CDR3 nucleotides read TGTGCCAGCAGGTCCGGGGGGAACACTGAAGCTTTCTTT.

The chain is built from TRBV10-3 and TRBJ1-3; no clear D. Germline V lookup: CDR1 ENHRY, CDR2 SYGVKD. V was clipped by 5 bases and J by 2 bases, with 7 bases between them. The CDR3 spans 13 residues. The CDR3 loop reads CAISHLAGNTIYF. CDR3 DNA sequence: TGTGCCATCAGTCACCTAGCTGGAAACACCATATATTTT.

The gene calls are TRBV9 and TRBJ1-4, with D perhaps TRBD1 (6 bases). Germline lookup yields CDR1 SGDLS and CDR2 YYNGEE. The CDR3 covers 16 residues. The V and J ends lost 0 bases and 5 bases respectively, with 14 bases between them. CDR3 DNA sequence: TGTGCCAGCAGCGTAGCTATTGCAGGGGTGAATGAAAAACTGTTTTTT. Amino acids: CASSVAIAGVNEKLFF.

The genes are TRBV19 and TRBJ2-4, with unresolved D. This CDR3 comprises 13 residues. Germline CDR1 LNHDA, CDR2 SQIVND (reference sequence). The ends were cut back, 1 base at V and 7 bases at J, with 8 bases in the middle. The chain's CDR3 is CASSIGSRNIQYF. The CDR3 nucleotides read TGTGCCAGTAGTATAGGGTCCAGGAACATTCAGTACTTC.

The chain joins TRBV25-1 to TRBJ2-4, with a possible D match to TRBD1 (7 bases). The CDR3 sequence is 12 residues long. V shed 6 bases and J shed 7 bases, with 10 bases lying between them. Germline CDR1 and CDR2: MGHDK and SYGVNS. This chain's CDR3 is CASRQGRNIQYF. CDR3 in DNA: TGTGCCAGCAGACAGGGGAGGAACATTCAGTACTTC.

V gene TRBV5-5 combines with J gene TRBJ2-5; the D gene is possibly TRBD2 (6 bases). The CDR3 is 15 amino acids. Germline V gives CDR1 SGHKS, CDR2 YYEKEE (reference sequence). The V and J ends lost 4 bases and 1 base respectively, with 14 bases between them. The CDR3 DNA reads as TGTGCCAGCAGCGTTCCCGGGGGAATCCAAGAGACCCAGTACTTC. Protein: CASSVPGGIQETQYF.

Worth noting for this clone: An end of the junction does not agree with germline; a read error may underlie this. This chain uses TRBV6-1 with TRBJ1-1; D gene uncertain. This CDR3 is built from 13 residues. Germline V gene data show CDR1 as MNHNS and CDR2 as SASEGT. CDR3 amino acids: CASSQARRREAFF. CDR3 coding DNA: TGTGCCAGCAGTCAAGCAAGGCGTCGTGAAGCTTTCTTT.

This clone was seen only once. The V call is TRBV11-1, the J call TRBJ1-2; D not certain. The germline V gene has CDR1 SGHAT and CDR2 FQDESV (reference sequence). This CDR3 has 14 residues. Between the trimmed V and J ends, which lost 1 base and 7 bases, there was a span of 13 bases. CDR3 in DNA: TGTGCCAGCAGCTTAGGCGTCGGGGTATCTGGCTACACCTTC. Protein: CASSLGVGVSGYTF.

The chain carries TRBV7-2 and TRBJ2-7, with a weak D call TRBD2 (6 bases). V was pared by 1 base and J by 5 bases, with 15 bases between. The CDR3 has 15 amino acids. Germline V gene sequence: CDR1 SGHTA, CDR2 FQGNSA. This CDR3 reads CASSLEGRGMDEQYF. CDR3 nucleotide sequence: TGTGCCAGCAGCTTAGAAGGTCGCGGGATGGACGAGCAGTACTTC. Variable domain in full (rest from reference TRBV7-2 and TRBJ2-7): GAGVSQSPSNKVTEKGKDVELRCDPISGHTALYWYRQSLGQGLEFLIYFQGNSAPDKSGLPSDRFSAERTGGSVSTLTIQRTQQEDSAVYLCASSLEGRGMDEQYFGPGTRLTVT.

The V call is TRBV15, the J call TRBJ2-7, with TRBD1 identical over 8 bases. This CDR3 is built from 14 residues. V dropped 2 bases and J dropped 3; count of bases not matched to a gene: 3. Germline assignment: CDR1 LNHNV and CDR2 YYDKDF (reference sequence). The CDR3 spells CATSRSRGHYEQYF. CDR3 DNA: TGTGCCACCAGCAGATCCAGGGGGCACTACGAGCAGTACTTC.

This CDR3 is CASTKDRKNYGYTF. In DNA form, the CDR3 reads TGTGCCAGCACCAAGGACAGGAAGAACTATGGCTACACCTTC. V and J are TRBV5-6 and TRBJ1-2, with 7 bases fitting TRBD1. V shed 6 bases and J 2 bases; nucleotides not matched to a gene: 7. Germline V gene sequence: CDR1 SGHDT, CDR2 YYEEEE. The CDR3 has 14 residues.

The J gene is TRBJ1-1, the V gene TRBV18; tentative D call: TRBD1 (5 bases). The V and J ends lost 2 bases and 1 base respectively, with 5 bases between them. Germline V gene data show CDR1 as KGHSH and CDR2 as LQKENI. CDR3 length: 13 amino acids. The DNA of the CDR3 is TGTGCCAGCTCACCAGGGGGGAACACTGAAGCTTTCTTT. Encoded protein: CASSPGGNTEAFF. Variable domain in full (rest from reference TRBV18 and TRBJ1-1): NAGVMQNPRHLVRRRGQEARLRCSPMKGHSHVYWYRQLPEEGLKFMVYLQKENIIDESGMPKERFSAEFPKEGPSILRIQQVVRGDSAAYFCASSPGGNTEAFFGQGTRLTVV.

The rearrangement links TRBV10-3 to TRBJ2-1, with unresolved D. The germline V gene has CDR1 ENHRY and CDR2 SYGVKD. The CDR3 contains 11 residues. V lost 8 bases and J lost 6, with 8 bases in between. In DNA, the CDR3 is TGTGCCATCGCAGCTGGCAATGAGCAGTTCTTC. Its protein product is CAIAAGNEQFF.

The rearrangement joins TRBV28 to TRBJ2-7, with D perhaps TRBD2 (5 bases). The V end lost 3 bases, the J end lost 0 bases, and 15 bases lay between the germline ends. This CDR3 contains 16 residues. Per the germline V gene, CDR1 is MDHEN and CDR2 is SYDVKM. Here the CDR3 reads CASSFTSPGVSYEQYF. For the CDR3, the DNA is TGTGCCAGCAGTTTTACAAGCCCCGGGGTCTCCTACGAGCAGTACTTC.

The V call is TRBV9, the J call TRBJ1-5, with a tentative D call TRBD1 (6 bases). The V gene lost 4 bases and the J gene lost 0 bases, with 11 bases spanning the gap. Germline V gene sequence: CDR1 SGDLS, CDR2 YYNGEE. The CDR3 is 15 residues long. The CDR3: CASSQQGYSNQPQHF. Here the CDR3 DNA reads TGTGCCAGCAGCCAACAGGGATATAGCAATCAGCCCCAGCATTTT.

CDR3 protein: CASKGTGYVETQYF. Here the CDR3 DNA reads TGTGCCAGCAAGGGGACAGGGTATGTGGAGACCCAGTACTTC. The rearrangement uses TRBV28 and TRBJ2-5, with 9 bases identical to TRBD1. The CDR3 has 14 amino acids. Germline lookup yields CDR1 MDHEN and CDR2 SYDVKM. After removal of 7 bases from V and 5 bases from J, the junction contained 8 bases not matched to a gene.

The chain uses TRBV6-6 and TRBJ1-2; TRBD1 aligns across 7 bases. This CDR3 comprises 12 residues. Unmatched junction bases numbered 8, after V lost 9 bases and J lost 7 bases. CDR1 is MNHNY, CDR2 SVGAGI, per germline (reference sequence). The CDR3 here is CASRDRVGGYTF. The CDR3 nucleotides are TGTGCCAGTCGAGACAGGGTCGGTGGCTACACCTTC.

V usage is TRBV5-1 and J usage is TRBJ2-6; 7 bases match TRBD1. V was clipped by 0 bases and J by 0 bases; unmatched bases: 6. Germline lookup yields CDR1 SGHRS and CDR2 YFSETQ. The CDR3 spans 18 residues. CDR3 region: CASSLARGQVSGANVLTF. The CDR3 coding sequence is TGCGCCAGCAGCTTGGCCCGAGGACAGGTCTCTGGGGCCAACGTCCTGACTTTC.

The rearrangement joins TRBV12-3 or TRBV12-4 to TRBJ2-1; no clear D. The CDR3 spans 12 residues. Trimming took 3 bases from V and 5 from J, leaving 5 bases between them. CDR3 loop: CASSFANNEQFF. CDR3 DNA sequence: TGTGCCAGCAGTTTCGCGAACAATGAGCAGTTCTTC.

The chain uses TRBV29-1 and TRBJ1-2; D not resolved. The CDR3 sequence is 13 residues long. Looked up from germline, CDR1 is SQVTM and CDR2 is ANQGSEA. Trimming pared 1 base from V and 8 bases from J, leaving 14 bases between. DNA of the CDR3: TGCAGCGTTGAAGGGAGCAGTTTCGGCGGCTACACCTTC. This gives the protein CSVEGSSFGGYTF. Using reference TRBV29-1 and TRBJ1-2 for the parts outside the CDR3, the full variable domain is SAVISQKPSRDICQRGTSLTIQCQVDSQVTMMFWYRQQPGQSLTLIATANQGSEATYESGFVIDKFPISRPNLTFSTLTVSNMSPEDSSIYLCSVEGSSFGGYTFGSGTRLTVV.

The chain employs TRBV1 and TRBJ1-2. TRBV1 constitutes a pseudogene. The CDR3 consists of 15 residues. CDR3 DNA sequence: TGCACCAGCACAAAACCATTGGACGGCAACTATGGCTACACCTTC. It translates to CTSTKPLDGNYGYTF.

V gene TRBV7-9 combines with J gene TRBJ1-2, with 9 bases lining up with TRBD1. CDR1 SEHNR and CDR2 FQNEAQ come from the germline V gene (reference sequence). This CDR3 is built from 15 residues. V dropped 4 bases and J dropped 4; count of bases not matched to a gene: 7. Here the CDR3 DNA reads TGTGCCAGCAGCTCCTATAGGGACAGGGTCTATGGCTACACCTTC. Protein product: CASSSYRDRVYGYTF.

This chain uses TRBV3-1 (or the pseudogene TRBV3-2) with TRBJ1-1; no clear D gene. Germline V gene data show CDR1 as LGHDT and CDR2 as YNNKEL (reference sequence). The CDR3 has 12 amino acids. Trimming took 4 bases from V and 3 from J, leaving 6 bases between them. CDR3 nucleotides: TGTGCCAGCAGCCTGTATGACACTGAAGCTTTCTTT. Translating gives CASSLYDTEAFF.